Many counts were recorded for the clone carrying this T cell receptor beta chain. The antigen is not known. TCRdb redid the calling of the 5' RACE reads with MiXCR, one entry per CDR3 protein. The sample holds 20,000 or so distinct CDR3 sequences, 3.3% seen once. Time point noted: sample taken at primary tumor resection. These data are taken from a study of spatial heterogeneity in lung cancer. Study context: Beta-chain sequences consistently outnumbered alpha-chain sequences in detection. The study's findings and limits: Follow-up blood showed ubiquitous expanded tumor TCRs less than blood at resection did.

This CDR3 has 15 amino acids. Trimming removed 4 bases from V and 7 bases from J, with 19 bases in between. The germline V gene has CDR1 SQVTM and CDR2 ANQGSEA. The clonotype comes from a female donor with early-stage non-small cell lung cancer. The genes are TRBV29-1 and TRBJ2-2; D possibly matches TRBD1 or TRBD2 (5 bases each). The sequencing here drew on PBMCs, taken at surgery. CDR3 in DNA: TGCAGCGTTGGAGCGGCCAGGGACGATAACGGGGAGCTGTTTTTT. This gives the protein CSVGAARDDNGELFF.